By share, the clone carrying this TCR beta chain counts as medium-sized. As yet, its antigen is unknown. V gave up 0 bases and J gave up 5 bases; unmatched junction bases: 6. The length of the CDR3 is 17 residues. The data originate from a study of metastatic and nonmetastatic thyroid tumors. Study at large: The comparison covered peripheral blood and tumor or nodule tissue in malignant and benign thyroid patients.

Thyroid surgery took place with no prior treatment in any patient. In the original workflow: Variation in CDR3 across clinicopathological groups served as the basis for constructing a distant-metastasis classifier in papillary thyroid cancer. With MiXCR, TCRdb called clones anew from the PCR reads. The V and J calls shown here were made by TCRdb, not taken from the authors' results. The sample lists 20,000 to 25,000 clones, about 17% occurring once. General study results and limits: It was reportedly found that TCR beta diversity was significantly higher in malignant thyroid tumors than in benign nodules, a difference seen in both blood and tumor samples.

The chain carries TRBV12-3 or TRBV12-4 and TRBJ2-2; TRBD2 matches at 10 bases. This receptor was identified in a male donor with papillary thyroid cancer or a benign thyroid nodule (not recorded which). Some clones in this sample may be carry-over from other donors' samples. Sequenced material: adjacent normal tissue. This CDR3 reads CASSLALAGALTGELFF. The CDR3 region has the DNA TGTGCCAGCAGTTTAGCGCTAGCGGGAGCGCTTACCGGGGAGCTGTTTTTT.